Each of the 25 T cell receptor beta chains below was sequenced from the same sample in a study of OX40 agonist ivuxolimab in advanced cancers. The assay was immunoSEQ multiplex PCR, and TCRdb's table has in-frame clones only and misses some. Here the sample spans tens of thousands of clones, 80% to 85% being singletons. The sample in question was CD4+ or CD8+ T cells sorted from blood, obtained in a trial of the OX40 agonist ivuxolimab. These receptors all come from an adult with an advanced solid tumor such as melanoma, head and neck, liver or kidney cancer.

A single count supports this clone. V usage is TRBV29-1 and J usage is TRBJ1-3; D not resolved. V lost 7 bases, J lost 0 bases, and 13 bases lay in between. This CDR3 has 14 amino acids. Germline V gives CDR1 SQVTM, CDR2 ANQGSEA. Written as DNA, the CDR3 is TGCAGCGCCCGTGTGACAAACTCTGGAAACACCATATATTTT. This codes for CSARVTNSGNTIYF.

The rearrangement links TRBV19 to TRBJ1-5; D unresolved. From germline, CDR1 is LNHDA and CDR2 SQIVND (reference sequence). The CDR3 totals 15 residues. The V and J ends lost 3 bases and 6 bases respectively, with 15 bases between them. The CDR3 is CASSIRQEKGQPQHF. CDR3 nucleotide sequence: TGTGCCAGTAGTATTAGGCAGGAAAAGGGTCAGCCCCAGCATTTT.

The chain uses TRBV6-4 and TRBJ1-2; tentatively, D is TRBD1 (6 bases). The CDR3 sequence is 13 residues long. Deletions cut 6 bases from V and 7 bases from J, with 15 bases between. Germline values: CDR1 MRHNA, CDR2 SNTAGT. The CDR3 nucleotides read TGTGCCAGCAGCCCCGGGGGGCTTGGTGGCTACACCTTC. This gives the protein CASSPGGLGGYTF.

The chain recombines TRBV4-2 with TRBJ2-7; 7 nucleotides line up with TRBD1. The V gene end was trimmed by 1 base and the J gene end by 0 bases; junction bases not matched to a gene: 3. CDR1 and CDR2 from the germline V gene are LGHNA and YNFKEQ. This CDR3 region has 15 residues. This CDR3 reads CASSQVRDSSYEQYF. The CDR3 DNA sequence: TGTGCCAGCAGCCAAGTCCGGGACAGCTCCTACGAGCAGTACTTC.

This sequence joins TRBV5-1 and TRBJ1-1, with D perhaps TRBD1 (6 bases). V was trimmed by 4 bases and J by 6 bases, leaving 13 bases between them. CDR3 length: 13 amino acids. Germline V gives CDR1 SGHRS, CDR2 YFSETQ. CDR3 loop: CASSQQGAAEAFF. DNA of the CDR3: TGCGCCAGCAGCCAACAGGGAGCGGCTGAAGCTTTCTTT.

The rearrangement uses TRBV7-6 and TRBJ2-1, with a weak D call TRBD2 (6 bases). Germline-derived CDR1 and CDR2 are SGHVS and FNYEAQ. This CDR3 has 16 residues. V lost 5 bases, J lost 8 bases, and 22 bases lay in between. The DNA for the CDR3 is TGTGCCAGCAGCCCATATAGCGGTGGGAAGAGCGATGAGCAGTTCTTC. This gives the protein CASSPYSGGKSDEQFF.

The chain combines TRBV6-7 with TRBJ2-7; D gene ambiguous. TRBV6-7 is given ORF status, its function remaining uncertain. This CDR3 is 16 amino acids long. Trimming took 5 bases from V and 1 from J, leaving 18 bases between them. Here the CDR3 DNA reads TGTGCCAGCAGTCTCGGCCGCGGTTTCCCTTCCTACGAGCAGTACTTC. This sequence encodes CASSLGRGFPSYEQYF.

The CDR3 bases are TGTGCCAGCAGCTTGGACCGCGTTTACCAAGAGACCCAGTACTTC. It yields the protein CASSLDRVYQETQYF. The V and J genes are TRBV5-5 and TRBJ2-5; D unclear. There are 15 residues in the CDR3. CDR1 is SGHKS and CDR2 is YYEKEE in the germline V gene (reference sequence). V was trimmed by 0 bases and J by 0 bases, leaving 9 bases between them.

V and J are TRBV10-3 and TRBJ2-5; no reliable D call. The V end lost 0 bases, the J end lost 0 bases, and 5 bases lay between the germline ends. Per the germline V gene, CDR1 is ENHRY and CDR2 is SYGVKD. The CDR3 covers 14 residues. The CDR3, as DNA: TGTGCCATCAGTGAGTCGACTTACCAAGAGACCCAGTACTTC. This codes for CAISESTYQETQYF.

The chain is built from TRBV4-1 and TRBJ2-3; TRBD2 agrees at 12 bases. Germline assignment: CDR1 MGHRA and CDR2 YSYEKL. V shed 0 bases, J shed 6 bases, and the junction held 13 bases outside the gene matches. This CDR3 has 19 amino acids. CDR3 sequence (DNA): TGCGCCAGCAGCCAAGAGGGGCTAGCGGGGGGGCGAGGGGCGGATACGCAGTATTTT. It translates to CASSQEGLAGGRGADTQYF.

The CDR3 region has the DNA TGTGCCAGCAGTGAGAGTGGCGGGACAGGTGCCGCTTTCTTT. This encodes CASSESGGTGAAFF. The rearrangement joins TRBV6-4 to TRBJ1-1, with 8 positions matching TRBD1. The CDR3 consists of 14 residues. Germline V gene lookup returns CDR1 MRHNA and CDR2 SNTAGT. The J segment lost 11 bases and the V segment lost 3 bases, leaving 11 bases of the junction unmatched.

This clone was counted once. V gene TRBV19 combines with J gene TRBJ1-2; 7 bases are a match to TRBD1. The CDR3 has 14 residues. V dropped 7 bases and J dropped 8; count of bases not matched to a gene: 13. Per the germline V gene, CDR1 is LNHDA and CDR2 is SQIVND (reference sequence). The CDR3, as DNA: TGTGCCAGTAATAAGTACGAGGGGGCGCAGGGCTACACCTTC. Its protein product is CASNKYEGAQGYTF.

J is TRBJ2-1 and V is TRBV10-1; D may correspond to TRBD1 or TRBD2 (5 bases each). The V gene's germline CDR1 is WNHNN and CDR2 SYGVQD (reference sequence). The CDR3 is 16 residues long. The V end was cut by 2 bases, the J end by 0 bases, with 11 bases between. The DNA for the CDR3 is TGCGCCAGCAGTGAGGGTGAGGGGAGCTCCTACAATGAGCAGTTCTTC. It yields the protein CASSEGEGSSYNEQFF.

The chain employs TRBV5-1 and TRBJ2-5; 8 nucleotides match TRBD2. J was trimmed by 5 bases and V by 5 bases; bases with no gene match: 11. CDR1 and CDR2 from the germline V gene are SGHRS and YFSETQ. The CDR3 extends over 15 amino acids. The CDR3 DNA follows: TGCGCCAGCAGTAGCGAGCCGGGAGGGTGGGAGACCCAGTACTTC. It codes for CASSSEPGGWETQYF. The whole variable domain, filled in from reference TRBV5-1 and TRBJ2-5, reads KAGVTQTPRYLIKTRGQQVTLSCSPISGHRSVSWYQQTPGQGLQFLFEYFSETQRNKGNFPGRFSGRQFSNSRSEMNVSTLELGDSALYLCASSSEPGGWETQYFGPGTRLLVL.

The chain uses TRBV19 and TRBJ1-1; no reliable D call. Trimming shortened V by 7 bases and J by 2 bases, and 14 bases separated the two germline ends. CDR1 is LNHDA, CDR2 SQIVND, per germline (reference sequence). The CDR3 runs to 14 residues. CDR3 protein: CASTLTGANTEAFF. The DNA of the CDR3 is TGTGCCAGTACTCTTACTGGTGCAAACACTGAAGCTTTCTTT. The full variable domain, with the rest looked up from reference TRBV19 and TRBJ1-1, is DGGITQSPKYLFRKEGQNVTLSCEQNLNHDAMYWYRQDPGQGLRLIYYSQIVNDFQKGDIAEGYSVSREKKESFPLTVTSAQKNPTAFYLCASTLTGANTEAFFGQGTRLTVV.

The V and J genes are TRBV5-8 and TRBJ2-5; D ambiguous. Between the trimmed V and J ends, which lost 5 bases and 7 bases, there was a span of 18 bases. The germline gives CDR1 SGHTS, CDR2 YDEGEE. The CDR3 extends over 14 amino acids. The CDR3 coding sequence is TGTGCCAGCAGGTTCGTTGCCGGTCCGGGGACCCAGTACTTC. It encodes CASRFVAGPGTQYF.

This rearrangement joins TRBV7-9 to TRBJ2-3; D is possibly TRBD2 (5 bases). Trimming removed 3 bases from V and 2 bases from J, with 15 bases in between. The CDR3 has 16 residues. CDR1 and CDR2 from the germline V gene are SEHNR and FQNEAQ (reference sequence). The CDR3, as DNA: TGTGCCAGCAGCTTCCTTGTACAGCGGAACACAGATACGCAGTATTTT. This codes for CASSFLVQRNTDTQYF.

The chain employs TRBV18 and TRBJ2-7, with a tentative D call TRBD2 (7 bases). Germline values: CDR1 KGHSH, CDR2 LQKENI. The CDR3 has 15 residues. Trimming left V 4 bases short and J 6 bases short, with 19 bases between. CDR3 sequence (DNA): TGTGCCAGCTCACTACGGGGGGCAGGGGAGGTCGAGCAGTACTTC. Amino acid sequence: CASSLRGAGEVEQYF. The whole variable domain, filled in from reference TRBV18 and TRBJ2-7, reads NAGVMQNPRHLVRRRGQEARLRCSPMKGHSHVYWYRQLPEEGLKFMVYLQKENIIDESGMPKERFSAEFPKEGPSILRIQQVVRGDSAAYFCASSLRGAGEVEQYFGPGTRLTVT.

This chain joins TRBV15 and TRBJ2-5; TRBD2 matches 9 bases. Germline CDR1 LNHNV, CDR2 YYDKDF (reference sequence). J lost 4 bases, V lost 1 base, and 4 bases had no gene match. The CDR3 extends over 15 amino acids. The CDR3 here is CATSRVAGGPETQYF. CDR3 DNA: TGTGCCACCAGCAGAGTTGCGGGGGGGCCAGAGACCCAGTACTTC. The complete variable domain, with remaining parts taken from reference TRBV15 and TRBJ2-5, reads DAMVIQNPRYQVTQFGKPVTLSCSQTLNHNVMYWYQQKSSQAPKLLFHYYDKDFNNEADTPDNFQSRRPNTSFCFLDIRSPGLGDTAMYLCATSRVAGGPETQYFGPGTRLLVL.

The V call is TRBV9, the J call TRBJ1-6; D gene uncertain. V was shortened by 1 base and J by 6 bases, with 20 bases between the two germline ends. Per germline, CDR1 SGDLS and CDR2 YYNGEE. The CDR3 runs to 18 residues. This CDR3 is CASSVSSGEDQSNSPLHF. In nucleotides, the CDR3 is TGTGCCAGCAGCGTATCATCCGGGGAGGATCAGTCTAATTCACCCCTCCACTTT.

The rearrangement links TRBV2 to TRBJ2-3; D is uncertain. The CDR3 loop spans 12 amino acids. Germline assignment: CDR1 SNHLY and CDR2 FYNNEI. V lost 4 bases and J lost 2, with 4 bases in between. The CDR3 region has the DNA TGTGCCAGCAGTGTAGTCACAGATACGCAGTATTTT. Translated: CASSVVTDTQYF.

CDR3 sequence: CASSVAGTSYEQYF. The CDR3 DNA reads as TGTGCCAGCAGCGTTGCGGGGACATCCTACGAGCAGTACTTC. This chain uses TRBV9 with TRBJ2-7; D assignment may be TRBD1 or TRBD2 (6 bases each). The CDR3 spans 14 residues. V lost 2 bases and J 1 base, leaving 10 bases between the germline ends. CDR1 and CDR2 from the germline V gene are SGDLS and YYNGEE.

The chain couples TRBV7-8 to TRBJ1-3; 7 bases map to TRBD1. Germline V gene lookup returns CDR1 SGHVS and CDR2 FQNEAQ. The junction had 7 bases not matched to a gene; V was cut back by 5 bases and J by 3 bases. The CDR3 is 15 residues long. CDR3 sequence reads: CASSRDRAGGNTIYF. CDR3 nucleotide sequence: TGTGCCAGCAGCCGCGACAGGGCGGGTGGAAACACCATATATTTT.

CDR3 bases: TGTGCCAGCAGCTTGCAGGTTAATTCACCCCTCCACTTT. Translating gives CASSLQVNSPLHF. The chain employs TRBV5-4 and TRBJ1-6; D unresolved. This CDR3 region has 13 residues. The germline CDR1 and CDR2 sequences are SGHNT and YYREEE (reference sequence). V shed 1 base and J shed 6 bases, with 5 bases lying between them.

The chain employs TRBV10-3 and TRBJ1-6; the D is unclear. The CDR3 is made up of 17 amino acids. V was cut by 1 base and J by 7 bases, with 17 bases left in between. Germline-derived CDR1 and CDR2 are ENHRY and SYGVKD. CDR3 sequence (DNA): TGTGCCATCAGTGAGTTAGAGGACCCGGGCCGAAATTCACCCCTCCACTTT. Translating gives CAISELEDPGRNSPLHF.